Listed below are T cell receptor beta chains from one sample, sequenced in a study of cytomegalovirus exposure and HLA in healthy donors. The protocol was immunoSEQ multiplex PCR, while the TCRdb copy is restricted to in-frame clones and leaves out a portion. The table shows under 200,000 clones, with around 68% occurring only once. Sequencing used PBMCs. The receptors derive from a man aged 45 to 65 in good health and CMV-seronegative. CDR3s include the opening cysteine and the closing phenylalanine or tryptophan. A D gene is named only where the DNA matches it firmly. Not every row has a clone size; where given, it reads once, few, many or a size class.

TRBV6-5	few	TRBJ1-1	-	CASSSRTAMNTEAFF	TGTGCCAGCAGCTCAAGGACAGCGATGAACACTGAAGCTTTCTTT
TRBV15	-	TRBJ1-3	TRBD1	CATSRDQGAPNTIYF	TGTGCCACCAGCAGAGATCAGGGGGCGCCAAACACCATATATTTT
TRBV2	few	TRBJ2-1	-	CASSDRDMGNEQFF	TGTGCCAGCAGTGACAGGGACATGGGCAATGAGCAGTTCTTC
TRBV27	-	TRBJ1-5	-	CASSLTEDQPQHF	TGTGCCAGCAGTTTGACGGAGGATCAGCCCCAGCATTTT
TRBV2	-	TRBJ2-1	-	CASLAIGSYNEQFF	TGTGCCAGCCTAGCGATCGGCTCCTACAATGAGCAGTTCTTC
TRBV5-4	-	TRBJ1-2	-	CASSLSGAGGYTF	TGTGCCAGCAGCTTGAGTGGGGCAGGGGGCTACACCTTC
TRBV6-9	-	TRBJ1-1	TRBD1	CASSYPGQGASMNTEAFF	TGTGCCAGCAGTTATCCCGGACAGGGGGCGAGCATGAACACTGAAGCTTTCTTT
TRBV6-6	-	TRBJ2-7	-	CASNDLASRNEQYF	TGTGCCAGCAACGACCTGGCTAGCAGGAACGAGCAGTACTTC
TRBV5-1	-	TRBJ1-1	-	CASSSWLGGNTEAFF	TGCGCCAGCAGCTCTTGGTTAGGGGGTAACACTGAAGCTTTCTTT
TRBV5-1	-	TRBJ1-6	-	CASSLGQDYNSPLHF	TGCGCCAGCAGCTTGGGACAGGACTATAATTCACCCCTCCACTTT
TRBV4-2	-	TRBJ2-5	TRBD2	CASSQDGGAGGTLQETQYF	TGTGCCAGCAGCCAAGATGGTGGAGCGGGGGGCACCCTCCAAGAGACCCAGTACTTC
TRBV20-1	-	TRBJ2-7	-	CSASHSYEQYF	TGCAGTGCTAGCCATTCCTACGAGCAGTACTTC
TRBV7-9	-	TRBJ1-2	-	CASRTTGSYGYTF	TGTGCCAGCAGGACTACAGGGAGCTATGGCTACACCTTC
TRBV7-2	-	TRBJ1-5	-	CASSLGRGSNQPQHF	TGTGCCAGCAGCTTAGGAAGGGGTAGCAATCAGCCCCAGCATTTT
TRBV18	-	TRBJ2-4	TRBD2	CASSPDSGGPLAKNIQYF	TGTGCCAGCTCACCGGATAGCGGGGGGCCCCTGGCCAAAAACATTCAGTACTTC
TRBV27	-	TRBJ2-7	TRBD1	CASSLDRGKPYEQYF	TGTGCCAGCAGCCTGGACAGGGGAAAACCCTACGAGCAGTACTTC
TRBV28	-	TRBJ1-2	TRBD1	CASSLFPTRTGDGYTF	TGTGCCAGCAGTTTATTCCCAACACGGACAGGTGACGGCTACACCTTC
TRBV7-2	once	TRBJ1-1	-	CASSLVDLGEAFF	TGTGCCAGCAGCTTAGTGGACTTGGGGGAAGCTTTCTTT
TRBV5-4	once	TRBJ2-2	TRBD1	CASSPRGQGWSGELFF	TGTGCCAGCAGCCCCAGGGGGCAGGGATGGTCCGGGGAGCTGTTTTTT
TRBV10-3	-	TRBJ1-1	-	CAIKDSYTEAFF	TGTGCCATCAAGGACAGTTACACTGAAGCTTTCTTT
TRBV6-5	-	TRBJ1-2	TRBD1	CASSYAGQGVYGYTF	TGTGCCAGCAGTTACGCGGGACAGGGTGTTTATGGCTACACCTTC
TRBV6-5	-	TRBJ2-7	TRBD1	CASSYAGTGHYEQYF	TGTGCCAGCAGTTACGCCGGGACAGGACACTACGAGCAGTACTTC
TRBV7-8	-	TRBJ2-3	-	CASSLSGTDTQYF	TGTGCCAGCAGCTTATCGGGCACAGATACGCAGTATTTT
TRBV27	-	TRBJ2-1	TRBD2	CASRFTSGGPVGNEQFF	TGTGCCAGCAGGTTTACTAGCGGGGGGCCTGTGGGTAATGAGCAGTTCTTC
TRBV5-1	-	TRBJ1-2	-	CASSLGGGTGGYTF	TGCGCCAGCAGCTTGGGAGGGGGAACGGGCGGCTACACCTTC
TRBV5-1	-	TRBJ2-6	TRBD2	CASSPVGTSGLGANVLTF	TGCGCCAGCAGCCCGGTTGGTACTAGCGGTTTAGGGGCCAACGTCCTGACTTTC
TRBV13	-	TRBJ1-2	-	CASSLGPGDLGNGYTF	TGTGCCAGCAGCTTAGGTCCAGGGGACCTGGGAAATGGCTACACCTTC
TRBV29-1	-	TRBJ2-7	-	CSVEERDTTSYEQYF	TGCAGCGTTGAAGAACGGGACACTACTTCCTACGAGCAGTACTTC
TRBV13	-	TRBJ2-2	TRBD2	CASSRVAGFPGGTGELFF	TGTGCCAGCAGTAGGGTAGCGGGGTTCCCCGGAGGCACCGGGGAGCTGTTTTTT
TRBV5-6	-	TRBJ1-6	-	CASSPRGSNSPLHF	TGTGCCAGCAGCCCCAGGGGATCGAATTCACCCCTCCACTTT